These 27 T cell receptor beta chains were sequenced from one sample in a study of blood T cell repertoires in COVID-19. TCRdb's copy holds only in-frame clones and misses some; the assay was immunoSEQ multiplex PCR. The sample lists 650,000 to 800,000 clones, 85% to 90% occurring once. Sequenced: peripheral blood. The receptor source for this set is a young woman with acute or convalescent COVID-19.

The genes are TRBV7-2 and TRBJ2-2; 7 positions match TRBD2. The CDR3 runs to 15 residues. Germline V gives CDR1 SGHTA, CDR2 FQGNSA. V dropped 3 bases and J dropped 2; count of bases not matched to a gene: 3. CDR3: CASSFGGTNTGELFF. The CDR3 DNA follows: TGTGCCAGCAGCTTCGGGGGGACCAACACCGGGGAGCTGTTTTTT.

The chain recombines TRBV4-3 with TRBJ2-1, with D hard to call. Trimming cost V 0 bases and J 5 bases, with 14 bases left between them. CDR3 length equals 16 residues. Per the germline V gene, CDR1 is LGHNA and CDR2 is YSLEER. CDR3 loop: CASSQDYGQIHNEQFF. CDR3 nucleotides: TGCGCCAGCAGCCAAGACTATGGGCAGATCCACAATGAGCAGTTCTTC.

The J gene is TRBJ2-2, the V gene TRBV7-2, with TRBD2 matching over 13 bases. Trimming cost V 3 bases and J 8 bases; bases outside gene matches: 6. Germline V gene lookup returns CDR1 SGHTA and CDR2 FQGNSA. The CDR3 covers 16 residues. This CDR3 reads CASSFYTSGGAGELFF. CDR3 DNA sequence: TGTGCCAGCAGCTTCTACACTAGCGGGGGGGCAGGGGAGCTGTTTTTT.

The genes are TRBV5-1 and TRBJ2-7; 9 positions match TRBD1. The CDR3 runs to 16 residues. Germline CDR1 reads SGHRS; CDR2 reads YFSETQ. V gave up 8 bases and J gave up 4 bases; unmatched junction bases: 16. Here the CDR3 reads CASRLGGDRDLYEQYF. CDR3 sequence (DNA): TGCGCCAGTCGCCTAGGGGGGGACAGGGACTTATACGAGCAGTACTTC.

This clone is a singleton in its sample. The chain is built from TRBV24-1 and TRBJ2-5; D is perhaps TRBD1 (5 bases). Trimming shortened V by 1 base and J by 7 bases, and 9 bases separated the two germline ends. CDR1 is KGHDR and CDR2 is SFDVKD in the germline V gene. There are 13 residues in the CDR3. CDR3 bases: TGTGCCACCAGTGATTTCAGGGTTGGGACCCAGTACTTC. This encodes CATSDFRVGTQYF.

V usage is TRBV28 and J usage is TRBJ1-2; 7 bases are a match to TRBD1. Trimming took 6 bases from V and 8 from J; bases not matched to a gene: 12. The CDR3 consists of 14 residues. Germline assignment: CDR1 MDHEN and CDR2 SYDVKM. The CDR3: CASRTGLRGQGYTF. CDR3 bases: TGTGCCAGCAGGACGGGGCTGAGGGGGCAGGGCTACACCTTC.

The chain is built from TRBV28 and TRBJ1-2; D gene ambiguous. CDR1 and CDR2 from the germline V gene are MDHEN and SYDVKM. This CDR3 contains 12 residues. Trimming stripped 5 bases from V and 8 bases from J, with 12 bases between. Written as DNA, the CDR3 is TGTGCCAGCAGTCTCCCCGCAGGCGGCTACACCTTC. This translates into CASSLPAGGYTF.

The chain carries TRBV2 and TRBJ1-2, with D possibly matching TRBD1 (5 bases). CDR1 is SNHLY and CDR2 is FYNNEI in the germline V gene. The CDR3 consists of 14 residues. Deletions cut 8 bases from V and 7 bases from J, with 20 bases between. Here the CDR3 reads CASLSGEGRGGYTF. As DNA, the CDR3 is TGTGCCAGCTTAAGCGGGGAGGGGAGAGGTGGCTACACCTTC.

This chain joins TRBV28 and TRBJ1-5; TRBD1 agrees at 7 bases. With V trimmed by 6 bases and J by 4 bases, 3 bases remained unmatched. CDR1 MDHEN and CDR2 SYDVKM come from the germline V gene. The CDR3 has 13 amino acids. This CDR3 is CASSRQGNQPQHF. The CDR3 nucleotides read TGTGCCAGCAGCCGACAGGGAAATCAGCCCCAGCATTTT.

The chain is built from TRBV27 and TRBJ1-2; 8 bases line up with TRBD1. This CDR3 is 16 amino acids long. V was pared by 3 bases and J by 2 bases, with 8 bases of the junction left unmatched. In germline, CDR1 is MNHEY, CDR2 SMNVEV (reference sequence). The CDR3 DNA reads as TGTGCCAGCAGTTTTTCACGGACAGGGTCGAACTATGGCTACACCTTC. It encodes CASSFSRTGSNYGYTF.

This clone was found once. The chain has TRBV27 and TRBJ2-7, with D possibly TRBD2 on 5 matching bases. Trimming removed 5 bases at V and 7 bases at J, with 15 bases between. The CDR3 totals 13 residues. CDR1 is MNHEY and CDR2 is SMNVEV in the germline V gene (reference sequence). The CDR3 bases are TGTGCCAGCAGTCCTCGCTTCTCGGGAGAGCAGTACTTC. Its translation: CASSPRFSGEQYF.

The rearrangement joins TRBV4-3 to TRBJ1-1; D remains ambiguous. The CDR3 spans 18 residues. V was clipped by 1 base and J by 0 bases, with 18 bases between them. Germline V gene sequence: CDR1 LGHNA, CDR2 YSLEER. Here the CDR3 reads CASSQGLWVRGMNTEAFF. In nucleotides, the CDR3 is TGCGCCAGCAGCCAAGGGCTGTGGGTCCGCGGGATGAACACTGAAGCTTTCTTT.

This clone was counted a single time. The rearrangement uses TRBV6-6 and TRBJ2-1; 10 bases are shared with TRBD2. CDR3 length: 20 residues. CDR1 is MNHNY and CDR2 is SVGAGI in the germline V gene (reference sequence). J lost 0 bases, V lost 5 bases, and 16 bases had no gene match. CDR3 protein: CASSRGGLAGGPSSYNEQFF. CDR3 nucleotide sequence: TGTGCCAGCAGTCGGGGCGGGTTAGCGGGGGGTCCAAGCTCCTACAATGAGCAGTTCTTC.

This chain connects TRBV30 to TRBJ1-1, with D unresolved. CDR3 length equals 13 residues. Germline loops: CDR1 GTSNPN, CDR2 SVGIG (reference sequence). V lost 0 bases and J 6 bases, leaving 11 bases between the germline ends. CDR3 protein: CAWSVQLSPEAFF. The CDR3 nucleotides read TGTGCCTGGAGTGTCCAACTGAGTCCTGAAGCTTTCTTT. Supplemented by reference TRBV30 and TRBJ1-1, the full variable domain reads SQTIHQWPATLVQPVGSPLSLECTVEGTSNPNLYWYRQAAGRGLQLLFYSVGIGQISSEVPQNLSASRPQDRQFILSSKKLLLSDSGFYLCAWSVQLSPEAFFGQGTRLTVV.

This clone occurred once. V usage is TRBV5-1 and J usage is TRBJ2-7; a weak D match, TRBD1 (6 bases). There are 16 residues in the CDR3. In germline, CDR1 is SGHRS, CDR2 YFSETQ. V dropped 3 bases and J dropped 0 bases, with 16 bases sitting between them. The CDR3 loop reads CASSSSGVTVSYEQYF. The CDR3 DNA reads as TGCGCCAGCAGCTCCTCAGGGGTAACGGTCTCCTACGAGCAGTACTTC.

The V and J genes are TRBV5-1 and TRBJ2-2; 9 nucleotides agree with TRBD1. Germline CDR1 and CDR2: SGHRS and YFSETQ. The CDR3 length is 16 residues. The V segment lost 2 bases and the J segment 2 bases; nucleotides outside the gene matches: 4. The CDR3 loop reads CASSFPGQGNTGELFF. The DNA of the CDR3 is TGCGCCAGCAGCTTTCCGGGACAGGGCAACACCGGGGAGCTGTTTTTT.

The genes are TRBV3-1 (or the pseudogene TRBV3-2) and TRBJ2-6; D remains ambiguous. From germline, CDR1 is LGHDT and CDR2 YNNKEL (reference sequence). This CDR3 spans 15 amino acids. Trimming took 3 bases from V and 2 from J, leaving 8 bases between them. The CDR3 sequence is CASSHSSPGANVLTF. The CDR3 coding sequence is TGTGCCAGCAGCCATTCGTCTCCTGGGGCCAACGTCCTGACTTTC.

This clone has a single count. V gene TRBV23-1 combines with J gene TRBJ2-7; 10 bases map to TRBD1. TRBV23-1 is flagged as an ORF with uncertain function. The CDR3 spans 16 residues. V lost 2 bases and J lost 3; bases outside the gene matches: 7. The CDR3 DNA reads as TGCGCCAGCAGTCAACCTAGACAGGGGGCGCACTACGAGCAGTACTTC. Encoded protein: CASSQPRQGAHYEQYF.

The gene calls are TRBV9 and TRBJ2-1; no firm D call. The V end lost 0 bases, the J end lost 2 bases, and 9 bases lay between the germline ends. CDR3 length: 15 residues. Per the germline V gene, CDR1 is SGDLS and CDR2 is YYNGEE. CDR3 DNA sequence: TGTGCCAGCAGCGTAGTAAATAGTGCCTACAATGAGCAGTTCTTC. It codes for CASSVVNSAYNEQFF.

The chain has TRBV6-6 and TRBJ2-7; tentative D call: TRBD1 (6 bases). Trimming shortened V by 8 bases and J by 1 base, and 15 bases separated the two germline ends. The CDR3 has 14 residues. Germline CDR1 is MNHNY and CDR2 is SVGAGI (reference sequence). CDR3 sequence reads: CASSSGTISYEQYF. The CDR3 DNA follows: TGTGCCAGCTCCTCCGGGACAATATCCTACGAGCAGTACTTC.

About this clone: The sample carries other DNA sequences with the same CDR3. The chain joins TRBV7-6 to TRBJ2-1, with TRBD2 matching 12 bases. This CDR3 is 15 amino acids long. Germline CDR1 reads SGHVS; CDR2 reads FNYEAQ. V lost 1 base and J lost 6; bases outside the gene matches: 1. The CDR3 DNA sequence: TGTGCCAGCAGCTTAGGACTAGCGGGGGTCAATGAGCAGTTCTTC. This codes for CASSLGLAGVNEQFF.

This clone was seen only a few times. The rearrangement joins TRBV2 to TRBJ1-2, with TRBD1 as a possible D gene (6 bases). This CDR3 has 14 residues. The V gene lost 6 bases and the J gene lost 4 bases, with 15 bases spanning the gap. Germline CDR1 reads SNHLY; CDR2 reads FYNNEI. CDR3 residues: CASRSRDIFYGYTF. CDR3 sequence (DNA): TGTGCCAGCAGGTCCCGGGACATATTCTATGGCTACACCTTC.

The chain recombines TRBV5-4 with TRBJ2-3; D remains unclear. Germline lookup yields CDR1 SGHNT and CDR2 YYREEE (reference sequence). V lost 2 bases and J 2 bases, leaving 3 bases between the germline ends. This CDR3 has 12 amino acids. The CDR3: CASSFLTDTQYF. The CDR3 DNA reads as TGTGCCAGCAGCTTCCTCACAGATACGCAGTATTTT.

The CDR3 protein is CASTNSRGTGFEAFF. CDR3 DNA: TGTGCCAGTACCAACTCCCGCGGGACAGGGTTTGAAGCTTTCTTT. This chain connects TRBV19 to TRBJ1-1; 9 bases agree with TRBD1. With V trimmed by 7 bases and J by 7 bases, 13 bases remained unmatched. The V gene's germline CDR1 is LNHDA and CDR2 SQIVND (reference sequence). The CDR3 contains 15 residues.

The chain recombines TRBV7-3 with TRBJ2-2; 11 nucleotides match TRBD2. After removal of 3 bases from V and 6 bases from J, the junction contained 3 bases not matched to a gene. This CDR3 comprises 15 residues. Germline V gene data show CDR1 as SGHTA and CDR2 as FQGTGA. The CDR3 sequence is CASSFTSGGSGELFF. The CDR3 DNA is TGTGCCAGCAGCTTTACTAGCGGGGGTTCCGGGGAGCTGTTTTTT.

The rearrangement joins TRBV7-9 to TRBJ2-2; 9 bases fit TRBD1. Germline V lookup: CDR1 SEHNR, CDR2 FQNEAQ (reference sequence). Losses at the gene ends were 7 bases for V and 4 bases for J; bases not matched to a gene: 7. The CDR3 runs to 15 residues. CDR3: CASTWGQGGTGELFF. DNA for the CDR3: TGTGCCAGCACCTGGGGACAGGGTGGCACCGGGGAGCTGTTTTTT.

V is TRBV9 and J is TRBJ2-1, with 8 bases matching TRBD1. CDR3 size: 15 residues. Germline V gene sequence: CDR1 SGDLS, CDR2 YYNGEE. Germline trimming cut 0 bases from V and 4 bases from J; bases unmatched to any gene: 3. CDR3 sequence reads: CASSVGDRSYNEQFF. In DNA form, the CDR3 reads TGTGCCAGCAGCGTAGGGGACAGGAGTTACAATGAGCAGTTCTTC.